This TCR beta chain was recorded in a study of cytomegalovirus exposure and HLA in healthy donors. General study results and limits: The majority of CMV-associated TCR beta chains were reported as apparently HLA-restricted in a later analysis. Immune exposure information available was restricted to CMV serostatus. A later analysis linked a missense DCLRE1C variant to TCR beta V- and J-gene trimming.

Concerning this clone: Its antigen is unidentified.

The PCR was carried out with 60 Vbeta primers and 13 Jbeta primers. The repertoire was sequenced with immunoSEQ multiplex PCR; TCRdb's copy has only in-frame clones and lacks some. The sample includes some 99,000 clones, more than 70% of them seen just once. V gave up 0 bases and J gave up 5 bases; unmatched junction bases: 3. Germline V gene lookup returns CDR1 SGHTA and CDR2 FQGNSA. CDR3 length equals 15 residues. The chain joins TRBV7-2 to TRBJ1-2; 10 bases agree with TRBD1. Sequenced input: PBMCs. The receptor comes from a female donor in good health and CMV-seronegative. The CDR3 region is CASSLAWGQGYGYTF. CDR3 bases: TGTGCCAGCAGCTTAGCGTGGGGACAGGGGTATGGCTACACCTTC.